This T cell receptor (beta chain) was profiled in a study of cytomegalovirus exposure and HLA in healthy donors. Findings of the study overall: Researchers counted over 150 TCR beta chains as cytomegalovirus-associated. The authors excluded some V segments, including TRBV6-2 and TRBV6-3, as indistinguishable. Per a prior analysis, the majority of TCR beta V segments were productive roughly 90% or roughly 30% of the time.

Researchers ran the PCR with 60 Vbeta and 13 Jbeta primers. The protocol was immunoSEQ multiplex PCR, while the TCRdb copy is restricted to in-frame clones and leaves out a portion. The sample shows some 130,000 clones, approximately 83% of them seen only once. This clone occurred once. Antigen unknown. This CDR3 is 14 amino acids long. V lost 8 bases to trimming and J lost 9 bases; unmatched junction nucleotides: 13. Germline values: CDR1 LNHDA, CDR2 SQIVND (reference sequence). This sequence was found in a man aged 35 to 55 in good health and CMV-seronegative. Sequencing input: PBMCs. The J gene is TRBJ2-1, the V gene TRBV19; TRBD2 matches at 7 bases. CDR3 loop: CASSRRDLAGEQFF. In DNA form, the CDR3 reads TGTGCCAGTTCAAGAAGGGACTTAGCGGGTGAGCAGTTCTTC.